The 2 T cell receptor beta chains in this list originate from one sample, sequenced in a study of identifying expanded T cells in peripheral blood. Sequencing was performed with immunoSEQ multiplex PCR; in TCRdb, only in-frame clones are kept and a portion is missing. Of more than 65,000 clones listed, roughly 90% are singletons. The specimen was blood. These receptor sequences come from a person between 18 and 75 years old in good health.

The V and J genes are TRBV5-4 and TRBJ2-7; 13 nucleotides line up with TRBD2. V shed 3 bases, J shed 7 bases, and the junction held 1 base outside the gene matches. Germline CDR1 reads SGHNT; CDR2 reads YYREEE (reference sequence). The CDR3 spans 13 residues. The chain's CDR3 is CASSWGLAGEQYF. CDR3 bases: TGTGCCAGCAGCTGGGGACTAGCGGGAGAGCAGTACTTC.

The V gene is TRBV30, the J gene TRBJ2-1; D may be TRBD1 (5 bases). The length of the CDR3 is 13 residues. V dropped 8 bases and J dropped 9 bases, with 20 bases sitting between them. The germline CDR1 and CDR2 sequences are GTSNPN and SVGIG (reference sequence). The CDR3 loop is CALYPGITAEQFF. CDR3 nucleotide sequence: TGTGCCCTATACCCAGGGATTACGGCTGAGCAGTTCTTC.